A single sample gave rise to the 24 T cell receptor beta chains below, sequenced in a study of T-cell memory formation after mild COVID-19. TCRdb reanalysed the 5' RACE reads using MiXCR and keeps one entry per CDR3 protein. The sample carries over 300,000 distinct CDR3 sequences, less than 25% recorded once. The sample taken for sequencing was PBMCs or a T cell subset sorted from them (not recorded which). The receptors stem from a man younger than 35 who had mild COVID-19 (a few samples of this study predate the infection). Cell type and time point are not known.

The chain combines TRBV20-1 with TRBJ2-1, with 7 positions matching TRBD2. Trimming cost V 3 bases and J 3 bases; bases outside gene matches: 2. The CDR3 has 13 residues. CDR1 DFQATT and CDR2 SNEGSKA come from the germline V gene (reference sequence). The CDR3 DNA is TGCAGTGCTAGGGGCGGGGGCTACAATGAGCAGTTCTTC. Translation gives CSARGGGYNEQFF.

V is TRBV5-1 and J is TRBJ2-1; 14 positions agree with TRBD2. The CDR3 length is 17 residues. The germline gives CDR1 SGHRS, CDR2 YFSETQ. With V trimmed by 4 bases and J by 6 bases, 9 bases remained unmatched. This CDR3 is CASSRSGTSGGVNEQFF. CDR3 nucleotide sequence: TGCGCCAGCAGCCGAAGCGGGACTAGCGGGGGTGTCAATGAGCAGTTCTTC.

This CDR3 is CASSRGGADTGELFF. The CDR3 bases are TGTGCCAGCAGCCGCGGGGGGGCGGACACCGGGGAGCTGTTTTTT. The chain has TRBV6-5 and TRBJ2-2; 9 bases agree with TRBD2. Germline V gene data show CDR1 as MNHEY and CDR2 as SVGAGI. J was trimmed by 3 bases and V by 6 bases; bases with no gene match: 5. The CDR3 runs to 15 residues.

The V gene is TRBV20-1, the J gene TRBJ1-3; 9 bases match TRBD1. This CDR3 contains 15 residues. The ends lost 4 bases at V and 3 bases at J; junction bases unmatched: 7. Germline assignment: CDR1 DFQATT and CDR2 SNEGSKA (reference sequence). The CDR3, as DNA: TGCAGTGCTAACGACAGGGGGAAAGGTGGAAACACCATATATTTT. It yields the protein CSANDRGKGGNTIYF.

The table lists this clonotype with a few counts. The V call is TRBV12-3 or TRBV12-4, the J call TRBJ2-7; TRBD1 matches 9 bases. The CDR3 consists of 16 residues. The junction had 11 bases not matched to a gene; V was cut back by 5 bases and J by 3 bases. For the CDR3, the DNA is TGTGCCAGCAGTCCGGGGACAGGGCGTGGACGCTACGAGCAGTACGTC. Protein: CASSPGTGRGRYEQYV.

The rearrangement joins TRBV6-5 to TRBJ2-2; either TRBD1 or TRBD2 may fit D (6 bases each). Trimming pared 0 bases from V and 3 bases from J, leaving 11 bases between. CDR3 size: 16 residues. The V gene's germline CDR1 is MNHEY and CDR2 SVGAGI. CDR3 nucleotide sequence: TGTGCCAGCAGTTACTCGTACAGGGAGGACACCGGGGAGCTGTTTTTT. Protein sequence: CASSYSYREDTGELFF.

This clonotype was observed a few times. V and J are TRBV12-3 or TRBV12-4 and TRBJ2-7; D is uncertain. The CDR3 sequence is 12 residues long. V was trimmed by 6 bases and J by 3 bases, leaving 9 bases between them. The CDR3 DNA reads TGTGCCAGCAGGCAGAACTTCTACGAGCAGTACTTC. Amino acids: CASRQNFYEQYF.

CDR3 sequence (DNA): TGTGCCAGCAGGCACACTGGGACAGGGAGTGAAAAACTGTTTTTT. This gives the protein CASRHTGTGSEKLFF. V gene TRBV27 combines with J gene TRBJ1-4; 9 nucleotides match TRBD1. The CDR3 is 15 residues long. Trimming removed 6 bases from V and 7 bases from J; junction bases left unmatched: 9. In germline, CDR1 is MNHEY, CDR2 SMNVEV (reference sequence).

The chain carries TRBV7-2 and TRBJ2-1; D gene ambiguous. V lost 5 bases, J lost 6 bases, and 11 bases lay in between. From germline, CDR1 is SGHTA and CDR2 FQGNSA. The CDR3 loop spans 13 amino acids. CDR3 coding DNA: TGTGCCAGCAGCCCGAGACCTAGCAATGAGCAGTTCTTC. Amino acids: CASSPRPSNEQFF.

The chain has TRBV5-1 and TRBJ2-1; no firm D call. V was shortened by 3 bases and J by 0 bases, with 10 bases between the two germline ends. The CDR3 length is 15 residues. Germline CDR1 and CDR2: SGHRS and YFSETQ. The CDR3 nucleotides read TGCGCCAGCAGCTCGGGCTACAGCTCCTACAATGAGCAGTTCTTC. Amino acid sequence: CASSSGYSSYNEQFF.

This clonotype showed up just a few times. The rearrangement links TRBV7-2 to TRBJ2-7; 9 bases are a match to TRBD1. The CDR3 is 13 amino acids. Losses at the gene ends were 5 bases for V and 7 bases for J; bases not matched to a gene: 6. In germline, CDR1 is SGHTA, CDR2 FQGNSA. CDR3 in amino acids: CASSTQGAGEQYV. The CDR3 bases are TGTGCCAGCAGCACACAGGGGGCGGGTGAGCAGTACGTC.

This clonotype occurred a few times. V is TRBV7-2 and J is TRBJ1-5; a possible D gene is TRBD1 (6 bases). CDR3 length: 13 amino acids. The V gene's germline CDR1 is SGHTA and CDR2 FQGNSA. The V end lost 3 bases, the J end lost 6 bases, and 9 bases lay between the germline ends. The CDR3 sequence: CASSFGGLQPQHF. CDR3 nucleotides: TGTGCCAGCAGCTTTGGGGGGCTTCAGCCCCAGCATTTT.

This clonotype came up a few times. CDR3 bases: TGTGCCAGCAGCTTTGGGACCTATAATCAGCCCCAGCATTTT. Translated: CASSFGTYNQPQHF. The genes are TRBV3-1 and TRBJ1-5; possible D gene TRBD1, 5 bases. The V end lost 5 bases, the J end lost 4 bases, and 12 bases lay between the germline ends. The CDR3 contains 14 residues. Germline CDR1 LGHDT, CDR2 YNNKEL (reference sequence).

V gene TRBV3-1 combines with J gene TRBJ1-1, with TRBD1 matching 8 bases. Per germline, CDR1 LGHDT and CDR2 YNNKEL (reference sequence). Trimming removed 5 bases from V and 5 bases from J; junction bases left unmatched: 7. This CDR3 is 14 amino acids long. CDR3 sequence: CASSSGGANTEAFF. The CDR3 DNA reads TGTGCCAGCAGCTCAGGGGGCGCGAATACTGAAGCTTTCTTT.

V is TRBV28 and J is TRBJ2-7, with TRBD1 as a possible D gene (5 bases). CDR1 and CDR2 (germline): MDHEN, SYDVKM. The CDR3 loop spans 15 amino acids. Trimming shortened V by 4 bases and J by 3 bases, and 16 bases separated the two germline ends. CDR3 sequence: CASSSHPRASYEQYV. The CDR3 DNA is TGTGCCAGCAGTTCCCATCCCAGGGCCAGCTACGAGCAGTACGTC.

This clonotype was counted only a few times. The V gene is TRBV20-1, the J gene TRBJ2-7; D may be TRBD1 (5 bases). The CDR3 runs 14 residues. Germline CDR1 and CDR2: DFQATT and SNEGSKA (reference sequence). V lost 1 base to trimming and J lost 3 bases, with 13 bases between them. The CDR3 DNA follows: TGCAGTGCTAGAGGGGGCAGAGGTCTCTACGAGCAGTACGTC. Protein: CSARGGRGLYEQYV.

The table lists this clonotype with a count of one. This chain connects TRBV7-8 to TRBJ1-6, with TRBD1 matching 7 bases. V lost 5 bases and J lost 6; bases outside the gene matches: 7. CDR1 SGHVS and CDR2 FQNEAQ come from the germline V gene. The CDR3 extends over 15 amino acids. CDR3 nucleotides: TGTGCCAGCAGCGCCCGGGACAGTCGTAATTCACCCCTCCACTTT. Translated: CASSARDSRNSPLHF.

This clonotype has only a few counts. The rearrangement joins TRBV4-3 to TRBJ2-2; the D is unclear. Looked up from germline, CDR1 is LGHNA and CDR2 is YSLEER. The CDR3 is made up of 17 amino acids. V was pared by 1 base and J by 4 bases, with 16 bases between. CDR3 amino acids: CASSQAPQIMGTGELFF. Written as DNA, the CDR3 is TGCGCCAGCAGCCAAGCGCCCCAGATCATGGGCACCGGGGAGCTGTTTTTT.

The chain's CDR3 is CSVSQGRGYGYTF. The CDR3 DNA sequence: TGCAGCGTTTCACAGGGAAGAGGCTATGGCTACACCTTC. The chain couples TRBV29-1 to TRBJ1-2; D might be TRBD1 (6 bases). In germline, CDR1 is SQVTM, CDR2 ANQGSEA. The CDR3 is made up of 13 amino acids. V was trimmed by 5 bases and J by 4 bases, leaving 14 bases between them.

This chain joins TRBV5-1 and TRBJ2-1; TRBD1 agrees at 7 bases. The germline gives CDR1 SGHRS, CDR2 YFSETQ. The CDR3 has 13 residues. With V trimmed by 6 bases and J by 9 bases, 9 bases remained unmatched. The chain's CDR3 is CASIFWSGGEQFF. CDR3 DNA sequence: TGCGCCAGCATCTTTTGGTCAGGGGGTGAGCAGTTCTTC.

The chain employs TRBV2 and TRBJ1-2; D gene uncertain. V lost 4 bases to trimming and J lost 2 bases, with 17 bases between them. Germline loops: CDR1 SNHLY, CDR2 FYNNEI. The CDR3 totals 16 residues. This chain's CDR3 is CASSVKADPYNYGYTF. CDR3 DNA: TGTGCCAGCAGTGTGAAGGCAGACCCTTACAACTATGGCTACACCTTC.

In its sample, this clonotype was seen a few times. The J gene is TRBJ2-3, the V gene TRBV20-1; tentative D call: TRBD2 (6 bases). CDR1 and CDR2 from the germline V gene are DFQATT and SNEGSKA (reference sequence). V gave up 6 bases and J gave up 2 bases, with 9 bases separating them. This CDR3 spans 12 amino acids. CDR3 sequence (DNA): TGCAGTGCGGGGGACTCCACAGATACGCAGTATTTT. Residues: CSAGDSTDTQYF.

This clonotype was counted between two and nine times. The chain is built from TRBV3-1 and TRBJ2-3; 7 positions agree with TRBD2. CDR1 and CDR2 (germline): LGHDT, YNNKEL (reference sequence). After removal of 0 bases from V and 1 base from J, the junction contained 7 bases not matched to a gene. This CDR3 is 17 amino acids long. As DNA, the CDR3 is TGTGCCAGCAGCCAAGATAGATCCAGCGGGGGCACAGATACGCAGTATTTT. It encodes CASSQDRSSGGTDTQYF.

The genes are TRBV4-2 and TRBJ2-3; D gene ambiguous. This CDR3 is 15 amino acids long. V lost 7 bases and J lost 2, with 16 bases in between. Germline CDR1 reads LGHNA; CDR2 reads YNFKEQ. The CDR3 DNA reads as TGTGCCAGCAACCGAGGAAAGGGATCCACAGATACGCAGTATTTT. This translates into CASNRGKGSTDTQYF.